The entry below gives a single TCR beta chain sequence along with its context. This sample was included in a study of blood T cell repertoires in COVID-19. CDR1 and CDR2 (germline): GTSNPN, SVGIG (reference sequence). Trimming at V came to 0 bases and at J to 0 bases, leaving 11 bases not matched to a gene. The CDR3 sequence is 19 residues long. Clones were sequenced by immunoSEQ multiplex PCR, and TCRdb holds only the in-frame ones, with some missing. Of a few hundred thousand clones in the sample, around 90% were seen once. The sample comprised PBMCs or T cells enriched from blood (not recorded which). This rearrangement joins TRBV30 to TRBJ2-1; 10 positions agree with TRBD2. This receptor was obtained from a woman in her late teens or twenties with acute COVID-19. CDR3 nucleotide sequence: TGTGCCTGGAGTGTACTAGCGGGACCCTTTACCAGCTCCTACAATGAGCAGTTCTTC. The encoded protein is CAWSVLAGPFTSSYNEQFF.